The 17 T cell receptor beta chains below come from one sample, sequenced in a study of T cell responses to AZD1222 COVID-19 vaccine (dated by TCRdb to the early 2020s). What the time point label conveys for this sample: baseline before first vaccination. Libraries came from the immunoSEQ multiplex PCR assay. TCRdb took over this immuneACCESS table, retaining in-frame rearrangements with V and J assigned. Such tables are incomplete; in checked studies, under half of the missing clones stem from an unresolved V gene, and the remainder is unexplained. Here the sample has some 120,000 clones; roughly 92% occur a single time. 4.5% of the sample lies in the top ten. The sequencing here drew on peripheral blood, taken on day 0 of AZD1222 vaccination. These receptor sequences come from an adult in good health.

V gene TRBV3-1 (or the pseudogene TRBV3-2) combines with J gene TRBJ1-5; D is ambiguous. Germline-derived CDR1 and CDR2 are LGHDT and YNNKEL (reference sequence). The length of the CDR3 is 15 residues. The V end lost 0 bases, the J end lost 6 bases, and 12 bases lay between the germline ends. CDR3 coding DNA: TGTGCCAGCAGCCAAGATTGGGGAGTAGGTCAGCCCCAGCATTTT. Amino acid sequence: CASSQDWGVGQPQHF.

This chain joins TRBV19 and TRBJ2-3, with 8 nucleotides matching TRBD1. This CDR3 region has 16 residues. After removal of 5 bases from V and 4 bases from J, the junction contained 11 bases not matched to a gene. Looked up from germline, CDR1 is LNHDA and CDR2 is SQIVND (reference sequence). As DNA, the CDR3 is TGTGCCAGTAGTTTAACAACAGGGGGTCGTGCAGATACGCAGTATTTT. This encodes CASSLTTGGRADTQYF.

The V and J genes are TRBV4-1 and TRBJ1-1, with a possible D match to TRBD1 (5 bases). V was pared by 0 bases and J by 6 bases, with 17 bases between. The germline CDR1 and CDR2 sequences are MGHRA and YSYEKL. CDR3 length: 16 residues. The DNA for the CDR3 is TGCGCCAGCAGCCAAGATATGTCGAGGGGTTGGGCTGAAGCTTTCTTT. Its translation: CASSQDMSRGWAEAFF.

This chain links TRBV4-3 with TRBJ1-2, with a possible D match to TRBD1 (5 bases). Germline CDR1 is LGHNA and CDR2 is YSLEER. The CDR3 extends over 15 amino acids. Trimming removed 1 base at V and 4 bases at J, with 13 bases between. The CDR3 spells CASSQVSYGGYGYTF. CDR3 in DNA: TGCGCCAGCAGCCAAGTCTCTTATGGGGGCTATGGCTACACCTTC.

The J gene is TRBJ1-1, the V gene TRBV6-2 or TRBV6-3; 11 bases line up with TRBD1. The CDR3 sequence is 16 residues long. J was trimmed by 3 bases and V by 5 bases; bases with no gene match: 8. The germline CDR1 and CDR2 sequences are MNHEY and SVGEGT. The CDR3 here is CASSTDRGRQDTEAFF. DNA of the CDR3: TGTGCCAGCAGTACGGACAGGGGGCGGCAGGACACTGAAGCTTTCTTT.

V is TRBV5-6 and J is TRBJ1-1; 9 nucleotides match TRBD1. There are 14 residues in the CDR3. Per germline, CDR1 SGHDT and CDR2 YYEEEE. The J segment lost 5 bases and the V segment lost 3 bases, leaving 5 bases of the junction unmatched. The CDR3 DNA reads as TGTGCCAGCAGCTACAGGGGGCGCCGGACTGAAGCTTTCTTT. The encoded protein is CASSYRGRRTEAFF.

The CDR3 is CSVEVGVGYGYTF. In nucleotides, the CDR3 is TGCAGCGTTGAAGTTGGGGTTGGCTATGGCTACACCTTC. The chain uses TRBV29-1 and TRBJ1-2, with D hard to call. The V and J ends lost 1 base and 4 bases respectively, with 10 bases between them. The CDR3 runs to 13 residues. The germline V gene encodes CDR1 SQVTM and CDR2 ANQGSEA. Full variable domain (remainder filled in from reference TRBV29-1 and TRBJ1-2): SAVISQKPSRDICQRGTSLTIQCQVDSQVTMMFWYRQQPGQSLTLIATANQGSEATYESGFVIDKFPISRPNLTFSTLTVSNMSPEDSSIYLCSVEVGVGYGYTFGSGTRLTVV.

The chain carries TRBV11-2 and TRBJ2-4; no definite D call. Trimming removed 5 bases at V and 0 bases at J, with 14 bases between. The CDR3 sequence is 16 residues long. Germline values: CDR1 SGHAT, CDR2 FQNNGV. The CDR3 region has the DNA TGTGCCAGCAGCCCCACCTTAGGGCTAGCCAAAAACATTCAGTACTTC. It translates to CASSPTLGLAKNIQYF.

The genes are TRBV27 and TRBJ1-5; 7 positions match TRBD1. Germline CDR1 is MNHEY and CDR2 is SMNVEV (reference sequence). The CDR3 sequence is 16 residues long. The ends lost 3 bases at V and 0 bases at J; junction bases unmatched: 5. CDR3 protein: CASSFLTGDSNQPQHF. The CDR3 DNA sequence: TGTGCCAGCAGTTTTCTTACAGGGGATAGCAATCAGCCCCAGCATTTT.

This clone was found a few times. The chain recombines TRBV18 with TRBJ2-5, with D unresolved. With 1 base removed from V and 5 bases from J, the gap between germline ends came to 8 bases. This CDR3 is built from 13 residues. The germline V gene encodes CDR1 KGHSH and CDR2 LQKENI. The CDR3 is CASSPQGLETQYF. CDR3 DNA sequence: TGTGCCAGCTCACCACAAGGGTTGGAGACCCAGTACTTC.

This rearrangement joins TRBV7-2 to TRBJ1-5; no firm D call. The CDR3 spans 13 residues. Trimming shortened V by 1 base and J by 5 bases, and 6 bases separated the two germline ends. Germline V gene lookup returns CDR1 SGHTA and CDR2 FQGNSA. The CDR3, as DNA: TGTGCCAGCAGCTTAGAGAGGTATCAGCCCCAGCATTTT. Amino acids: CASSLERYQPQHF.

The chain joins TRBV3-1 (or the pseudogene TRBV3-2) to TRBJ1-4; D gene ambiguous. V lost 4 bases to trimming and J lost 4 bases, with 10 bases between them. CDR3 length: 14 residues. Germline CDR1 LGHDT, CDR2 YNNKEL (reference sequence). This chain's CDR3 is CASSPFNFNEKLFF. The CDR3 DNA reads as TGTGCCAGCAGCCCGTTTAACTTTAATGAAAAACTGTTTTTT.

The rearrangement joins TRBV7-8 to TRBJ2-5, with 8 bases aligning to TRBD1. There are 15 residues in the CDR3. J lost 4 bases, V lost 10 bases, and 14 bases had no gene match. Germline V gene sequence: CDR1 SGHVS, CDR2 FQNEAQ. The CDR3 DNA is TGTGCCACGGGGCGGACAGGGTCTTTCAGAGAGACCCAGTACTTC. Translating gives CATGRTGSFRETQYF.

The DNA of the CDR3 is TGTGCCAGCAGTTCCCGGGGTCGGAGGCACACTGAAGCTTTCTTT. This translates into CASSSRGRRHTEAFF. This chain links TRBV27 with TRBJ1-1; D gene uncertain. The CDR3 covers 15 residues. V lost 4 bases and J 3 bases, leaving 15 bases between the germline ends. Germline V lookup: CDR1 MNHEY, CDR2 SMNVEV (reference sequence).

This chain links TRBV6-1 with TRBJ1-1; D may be TRBD1 (6 bases). This CDR3 region has 14 residues. Germline V lookup: CDR1 MNHNS, CDR2 SASEGT. The ends were cut back, 2 bases at V and 11 bases at J, with 18 bases in the middle. The DNA for the CDR3 is TGTGCCAGCAGTGAATCTGCAGGGGCGTTGTCGGCTTTCTTT. Protein: CASSESAGALSAFF.

CDR3 nucleotide sequence: TGCGCCAGCAGCCAGACAGGGGCGAACACCGGGGAGCTGTTTTTT. It encodes CASSQTGANTGELFF. This chain uses TRBV4-1 with TRBJ2-2; 8 nucleotides agree with TRBD1. CDR3 size: 15 residues. Germline V lookup: CDR1 MGHRA, CDR2 YSYEKL. The J segment lost 0 bases and the V segment lost 3 bases, leaving 0 bases of the junction unmatched.

The V gene is TRBV24-1, the J gene TRBJ1-1; a possible D gene is TRBD1 (6 bases). CDR1 and CDR2 (germline): KGHDR, SFDVKD. This CDR3 comprises 12 residues. Trimming removed 0 bases from V and 8 bases from J, with 6 bases in between. CDR3 region: CATSDLGQEAFF. CDR3 sequence (DNA): TGTGCCACCAGTGATTTGGGACAGGAAGCTTTCTTT.